A few counts support the clone carrying this T cell receptor beta chain. Antigen unknown. The data originate from a study of T-cell memory formation after mild COVID-19. Across the study: In these data, TCR clusters were largely donor specific. Study findings and constraints: Whereas later expanders leaned CD4+, clones contracting day 15 to 85 showed a balanced CD4/CD8 makeup. Clones which contracted sat mainly in CM and EM if CD4+, and in EMRA if CD8+.

One entry per CDR3 protein results from TCRdb running MiXCR on the 5' RACE reads. Among 270,000 or so distinct CDR3 sequences listed, about a sixth were seen once. The sequence came from a young man who had mild COVID-19 (a few samples of this study predate the infection). Cell type and time point are not known. Sequenced: PBMCs or a T cell subset sorted from them (not recorded which).

This chain's CDR3 is CAITNDPLAGEQYF. The DNA for the CDR3 is TGTGCCATCACTAACGACCCACTAGCGGGGGAGCAGTACTTC. The rearrangement links TRBV10-3 to TRBJ2-7, with 10 bases matching TRBD2. V lost 7 bases to trimming and J lost 7 bases; unmatched junction nucleotides: 10. This CDR3 region has 14 residues. Germline loops: CDR1 ENHRY, CDR2 SYGVKD.